This T cell receptor beta chain was captured by sequencing in a study of identical twins. The study, taken as a whole, reports: Zero-insertion results could be subject to partial confounding by invariant MAIT and iNKT cells.

This CDR3 has 12 residues. Trimming stripped 6 bases from V and 8 bases from J, with 11 bases between. CDR1 and CDR2 (germline): MNHEY, SVGAGI. All donors were healthy, and all were Caucasian. TCRdb ran MiXCR on the 5' RACE reads and lists one entry per CDR3 protein. The data contain just over 500,000 distinct CDR3 sequences, approximately 22% of them singletons. In the case of this clonotype: What it recognizes is unknown.

The data also belong to a second study, concerning T cells expressing NK-cell markers. As reported in that work: CD3+CD56+NKG2C+, CD3+CD56+NKG2C- and CD3+CD56-NKG2C+ T cells, once sorted, supplied the TCR beta repertoires. In several experiments, sorting was confined to alpha-beta TCR T cells through use of an anti-gamma-delta TCR antibody.

This sequence was found in a woman between 18 and 30 years old in good health. This chain joins TRBV6-5 and TRBJ1-5; D not certain. Material: CD4+ T cells sorted from blood. The CDR3 nucleotides are TGTGCCAGCAGCCACGGCCCTAAGCCCCAGCATTTT. Residues: CASSHGPKPQHF.